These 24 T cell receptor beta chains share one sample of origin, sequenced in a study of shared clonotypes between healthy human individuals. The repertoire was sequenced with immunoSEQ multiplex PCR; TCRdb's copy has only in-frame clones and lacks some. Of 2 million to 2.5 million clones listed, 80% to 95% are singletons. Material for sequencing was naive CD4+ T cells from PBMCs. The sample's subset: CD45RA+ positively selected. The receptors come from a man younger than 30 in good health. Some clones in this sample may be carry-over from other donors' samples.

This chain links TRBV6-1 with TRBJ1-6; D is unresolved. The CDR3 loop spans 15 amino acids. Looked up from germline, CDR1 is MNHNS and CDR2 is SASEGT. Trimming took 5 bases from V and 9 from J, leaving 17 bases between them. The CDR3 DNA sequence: TGTGCCAGCAGTTCAGTTAACGTTTTAGGTTCACCCCTCCACTTT. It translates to CASSSVNVLGSPLHF.

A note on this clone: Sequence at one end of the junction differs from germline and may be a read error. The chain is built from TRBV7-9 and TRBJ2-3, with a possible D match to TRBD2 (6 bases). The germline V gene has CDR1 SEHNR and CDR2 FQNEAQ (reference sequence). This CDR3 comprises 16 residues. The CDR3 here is CASTLETRVWTDTQYF. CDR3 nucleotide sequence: TGTGCCAGCACCTTAGAGACTAGGGTTTGGACAGATACGCAGTATTTT. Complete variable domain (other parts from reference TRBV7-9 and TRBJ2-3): DTGVSQNPRHKITKRGQNVTFRCDPISEHNRLYWYRQTLGQGPEFLTYFQNEAQLEKSRLLSDRFSAERPKGSFSTLEIQRTEQGDSAMYLCASTLETRVWTDTQYFGPGTRLTVL.

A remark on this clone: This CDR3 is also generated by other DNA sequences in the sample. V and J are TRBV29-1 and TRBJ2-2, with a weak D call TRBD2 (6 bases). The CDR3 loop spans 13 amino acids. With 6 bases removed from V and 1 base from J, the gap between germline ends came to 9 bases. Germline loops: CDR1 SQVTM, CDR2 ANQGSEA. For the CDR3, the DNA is TGCAGCGTAGATAGCGGGAACACCGGGGAGCTGTTTTTT. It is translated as CSVDSGNTGELFF.

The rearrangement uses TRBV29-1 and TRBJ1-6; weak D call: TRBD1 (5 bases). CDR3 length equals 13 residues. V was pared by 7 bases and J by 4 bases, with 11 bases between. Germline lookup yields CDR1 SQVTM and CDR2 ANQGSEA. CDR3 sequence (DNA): TGCAGCGCTAGACAGACTTATAATTCACCCCTCCACTTT. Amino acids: CSARQTYNSPLHF.

CDR3 loop: CASSLRRAEPTGELFF. Written as DNA, the CDR3 is TGTGCCAGCAGCCTACGTCGAGCGGAGCCCACCGGGGAGCTGTTTTTT. The rearrangement joins TRBV7-6 to TRBJ2-2, with D possibly being TRBD2 (5 bases). The CDR3 has 16 amino acids. Looked up from germline, CDR1 is SGHVS and CDR2 is FNYEAQ. V lost 5 bases and J 4 bases, leaving 17 bases between the germline ends.

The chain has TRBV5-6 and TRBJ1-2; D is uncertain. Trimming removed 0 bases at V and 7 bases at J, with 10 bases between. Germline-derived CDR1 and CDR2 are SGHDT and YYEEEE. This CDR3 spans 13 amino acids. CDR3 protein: CASSLVGSGGYTF. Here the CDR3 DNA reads TGTGCCAGCAGCTTGGTAGGTTCGGGTGGCTACACCTTC. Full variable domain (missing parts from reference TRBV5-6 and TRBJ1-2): DAGVTQSPTHLIKTRGQQVTLRCSPKSGHDTVSWYQQALGQGPQFIFQYYEEEERQRGNFPDRFSGHQFPNYSSELNVNALLLGDSALYLCASSLVGSGGYTFGSGTRLTVV.

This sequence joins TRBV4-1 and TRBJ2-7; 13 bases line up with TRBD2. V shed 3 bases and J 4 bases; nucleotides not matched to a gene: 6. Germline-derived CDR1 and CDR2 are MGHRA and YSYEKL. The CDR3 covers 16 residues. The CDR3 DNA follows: TGCGCCAGCAGCCAGGAAAGGACTAGCGGGAGTTACGAGCAGTACTTC. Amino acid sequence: CASSQERTSGSYEQYF.

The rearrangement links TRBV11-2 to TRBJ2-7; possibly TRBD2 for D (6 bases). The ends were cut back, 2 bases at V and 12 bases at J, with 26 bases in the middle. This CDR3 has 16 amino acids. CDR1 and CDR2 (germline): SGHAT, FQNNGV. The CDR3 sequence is CASSLRRETIQNPRYF. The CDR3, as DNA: TGTGCCAGCAGCTTAAGGCGGGAAACGATTCAAAACCCCCGGTACTTC. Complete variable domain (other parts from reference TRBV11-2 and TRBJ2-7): EAGVAQSPRYKIIEKRQSVAFWCNPISGHATLYWYQQILGQGPKLLIQFQNNGVVDDSQLPKDRFSAERLKGVDSTLKIQPAKLEDSAVYLCASSLRRETIQNPRYFGPGTRLTVT.

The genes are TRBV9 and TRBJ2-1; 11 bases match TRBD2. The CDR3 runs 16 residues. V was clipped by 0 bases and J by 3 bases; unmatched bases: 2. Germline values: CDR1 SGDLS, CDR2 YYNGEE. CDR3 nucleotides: TGTGCCAGCAGCGTAGGGACTAGCGGGTACTACAATGAGCAGTTCTTC. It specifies CASSVGTSGYYNEQFF.

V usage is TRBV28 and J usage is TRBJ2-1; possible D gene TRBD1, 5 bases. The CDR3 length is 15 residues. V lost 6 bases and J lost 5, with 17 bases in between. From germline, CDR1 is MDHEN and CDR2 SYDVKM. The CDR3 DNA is TGTGCCAGCAGCCGCGCGTCCGCAGGGAACAATGAGCAGTTCTTC. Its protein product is CASSRASAGNNEQFF.

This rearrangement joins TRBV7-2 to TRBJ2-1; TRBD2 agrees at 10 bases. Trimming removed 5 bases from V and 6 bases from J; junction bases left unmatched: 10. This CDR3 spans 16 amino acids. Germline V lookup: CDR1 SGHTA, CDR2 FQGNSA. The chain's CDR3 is CASSLSSGSGGNEQFF. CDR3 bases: TGTGCCAGCAGCCTATCTAGCGGGAGTGGGGGCAATGAGCAGTTCTTC.

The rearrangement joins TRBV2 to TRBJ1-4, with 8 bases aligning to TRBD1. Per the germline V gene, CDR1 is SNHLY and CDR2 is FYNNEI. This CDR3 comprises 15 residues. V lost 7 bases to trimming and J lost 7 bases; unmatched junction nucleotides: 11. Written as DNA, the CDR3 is TGTGCCAGCAACTCGGACAGGGCGAGTAGTGAAAAACTGTTTTTT. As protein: CASNSDRASSEKLFF.

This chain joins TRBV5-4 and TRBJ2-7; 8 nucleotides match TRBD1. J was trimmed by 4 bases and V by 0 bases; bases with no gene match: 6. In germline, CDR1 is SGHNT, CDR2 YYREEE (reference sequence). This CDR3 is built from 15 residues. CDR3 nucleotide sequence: TGTGCCAGCAGCTTGGCTGCAGGGGGCCAGTACGAGCAGTACTTC. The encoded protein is CASSLAAGGQYEQYF.

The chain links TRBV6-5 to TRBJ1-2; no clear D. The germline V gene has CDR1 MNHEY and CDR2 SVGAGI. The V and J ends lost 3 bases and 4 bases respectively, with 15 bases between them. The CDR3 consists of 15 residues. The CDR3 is CASSYMTGMGYGYTF. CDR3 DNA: TGTGCCAGCAGTTATATGACCGGGATGGGCTATGGCTACACCTTC.

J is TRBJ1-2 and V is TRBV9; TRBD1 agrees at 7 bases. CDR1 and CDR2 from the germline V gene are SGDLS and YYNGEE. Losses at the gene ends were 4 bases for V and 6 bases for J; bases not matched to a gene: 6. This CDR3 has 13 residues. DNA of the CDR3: TGTGCCAGCAGCCCGACAGGGTCAGATGGCTACACCTTC. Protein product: CASSPTGSDGYTF. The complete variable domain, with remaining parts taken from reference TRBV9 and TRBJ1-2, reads DSGVTQTPKHLITATGQRVTLRCSPRSGDLSVYWYQQSLDQGLQFLIQYYNGEERAKGNILERFSAQQFPDLHSELNLSSLELGDSALYFCASSPTGSDGYTFGSGTRLTVV.

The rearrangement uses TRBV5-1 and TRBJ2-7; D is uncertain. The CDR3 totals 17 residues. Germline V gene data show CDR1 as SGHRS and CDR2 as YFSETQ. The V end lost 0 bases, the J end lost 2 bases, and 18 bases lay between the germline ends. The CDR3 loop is CASSLGMTRDPPYEQYF. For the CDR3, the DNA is TGCGCCAGCAGCTTGGGAATGACCCGAGACCCACCCTACGAGCAGTACTTC.

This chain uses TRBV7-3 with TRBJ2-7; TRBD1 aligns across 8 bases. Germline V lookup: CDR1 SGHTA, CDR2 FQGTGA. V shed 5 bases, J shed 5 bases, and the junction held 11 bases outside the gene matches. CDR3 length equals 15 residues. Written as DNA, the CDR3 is TGTGCCAGCAGCGGAGGGACAGGCCGCCTTAACGAGCAGTACTTC. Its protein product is CASSGGTGRLNEQYF.

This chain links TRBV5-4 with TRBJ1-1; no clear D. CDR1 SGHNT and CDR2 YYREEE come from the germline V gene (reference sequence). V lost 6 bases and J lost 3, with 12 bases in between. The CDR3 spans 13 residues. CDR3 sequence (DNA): TGTGCCAGCAATCCGGCCCCTTACACTGAAGCTTTCTTT. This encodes CASNPAPYTEAFF.

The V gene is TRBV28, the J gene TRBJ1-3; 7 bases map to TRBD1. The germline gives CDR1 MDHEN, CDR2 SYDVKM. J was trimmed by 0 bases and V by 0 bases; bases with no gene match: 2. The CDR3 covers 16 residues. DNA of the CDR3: TGTGCCAGCAGTTTATGGACAGGGAGCTCTGGAAACACCATATATTTT. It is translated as CASSLWTGSSGNTIYF.

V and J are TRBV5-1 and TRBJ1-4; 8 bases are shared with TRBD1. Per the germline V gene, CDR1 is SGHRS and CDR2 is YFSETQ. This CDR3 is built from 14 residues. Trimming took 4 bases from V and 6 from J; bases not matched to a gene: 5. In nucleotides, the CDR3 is TGCGCCAGCAGCCCAGGACAGGGACATGAAAAACTGTTTTTT. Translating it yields CASSPGQGHEKLFF. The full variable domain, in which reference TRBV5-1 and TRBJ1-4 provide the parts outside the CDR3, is KAGVTQTPRYLIKTRGQQVTLSCSPISGHRSVSWYQQTPGQGLQFLFEYFSETQRNKGNFPGRFSGRQFSNSRSEMNVSTLELGDSALYLCASSPGQGHEKLFFGSGTQLSVL.

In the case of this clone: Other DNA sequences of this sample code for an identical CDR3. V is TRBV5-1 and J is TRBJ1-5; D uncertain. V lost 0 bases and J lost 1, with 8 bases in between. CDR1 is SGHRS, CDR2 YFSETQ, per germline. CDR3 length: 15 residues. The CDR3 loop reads CASSLVGASNQPQHF. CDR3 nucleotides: TGCGCCAGCAGCTTGGTTGGAGCGAGCAATCAGCCCCAGCATTTT. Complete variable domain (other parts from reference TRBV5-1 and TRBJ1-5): KAGVTQTPRYLIKTRGQQVTLSCSPISGHRSVSWYQQTPGQGLQFLFEYFSETQRNKGNFPGRFSGRQFSNSRSEMNVSTLELGDSALYLCASSLVGASNQPQHFGDGTRLSIL.

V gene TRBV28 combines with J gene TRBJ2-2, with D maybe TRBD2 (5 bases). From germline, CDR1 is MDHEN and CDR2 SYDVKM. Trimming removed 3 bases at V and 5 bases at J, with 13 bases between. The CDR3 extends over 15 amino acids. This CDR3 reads CASSLGYWRTGELFF. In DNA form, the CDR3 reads TGTGCCAGCAGTTTGGGTTATTGGAGGACCGGGGAGCTGTTTTTT.

The CDR3 reads CASNQPPGLSYEQYF. The DNA of the CDR3 is TGTGCCAGCAACCAACCCCCAGGGCTCTCCTACGAGCAGTACTTC. This chain joins TRBV27 and TRBJ2-7; D possibly corresponds to TRBD1 (5 bases). The length of the CDR3 is 15 residues. V was trimmed by 7 bases and J by 0 bases, leaving 16 bases between them. Germline loops: CDR1 MNHEY, CDR2 SMNVEV (reference sequence).

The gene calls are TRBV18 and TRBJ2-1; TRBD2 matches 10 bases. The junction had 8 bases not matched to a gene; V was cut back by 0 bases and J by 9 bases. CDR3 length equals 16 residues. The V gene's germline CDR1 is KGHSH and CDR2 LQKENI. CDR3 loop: CASSPPGAGGPSEQFF. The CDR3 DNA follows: TGTGCCAGCTCACCACCGGGAGCGGGAGGGCCTAGTGAGCAGTTCTTC.